What follows are 24 T cell receptor beta chains derived from one specimen sequenced in a study of T cell repertoires in cytomegalovirus infection. TCRdb re-derived calls from the reads in MiXCR, one entry per CDR3 protein. Among about 890,000 distinct CDR3 sequences listed, about 33% were seen once. Antigens of these TCRs are unknown. Sequencing was performed on cultured CD8+ T cells from PBMCs, taken from culture after CMV antigen stimulation. These receptor sequences come from a human donor in good health (CMV status not recorded). Some clones in this sample may be carry-over from other donors' samples.

This clonotype was recorded only once. CDR3 bases: TGTGCCAGCTTGACTAGCGGGGGTTCCTACAATGAGCAGTTCTTC. Its protein is CASLTSGGSYNEQFF. The chain has TRBV19 and TRBJ2-1; 12 bases map to TRBD2. The CDR3 extends over 15 amino acids. J lost 1 base, V lost 9 bases, and 4 bases had no gene match. Germline values: CDR1 LNHDA, CDR2 SQIVND (reference sequence). The variable domain in full, completed from reference TRBV19 and TRBJ2-1, reads DGGITQSPKYLFRKEGQNVTLSCEQNLNHDAMYWYRQDPGQGLRLIYYSQIVNDFQKGDIAEGYSVSREKKESFPLTVTSAQKNPTAFYLCASLTSGGSYNEQFFGPGTRLTVL.

The CDR3: CATSRDYRGGQETQYF. The CDR3, as DNA: TGTGCCACCAGCAGAGATTACAGGGGAGGACAAGAGACCCAGTACTTC. This chain joins TRBV15 and TRBJ2-5; weak D call: TRBD1 (7 bases). The ends were cut back, 0 bases at V and 2 bases at J, with 13 bases in the middle. The length of the CDR3 is 16 residues. Germline assignment: CDR1 LNHNV and CDR2 YYDKDF (reference sequence).

The table lists this clonotype with many counts. The V call is TRBV7-2, the J call TRBJ1-5, with no clear D. The CDR3 is 13 amino acids. Germline V gives CDR1 SGHTA, CDR2 FQGNSA. V was pared by 1 base and J by 3 bases, with 4 bases between. CDR3 nucleotides: TGTGCCAGCAGCTTAGTTGTCAATCAGCCCCAGCATTTT. This translates into CASSLVVNQPQHF.

The V gene is TRBV6-8, the J gene TRBJ2-1, with D possibly being TRBD2 (6 bases). The V end lost 2 bases, the J end lost 5 bases, and 19 bases lay between the germline ends. CDR1 and CDR2 from the germline V gene are MNHGY and SAAAGT. The CDR3 spans 17 residues. Written as DNA, the CDR3 is TGTGCCAGCAGTTACGGATCCGGGGGTGCCCCCCACAATGAGCAGTTCTTC. This encodes CASSYGSGGAPHNEQFF.

This chain connects TRBV2 to TRBJ1-1; the D is unclear. Trimming left V 3 bases short and J 3 bases short, with 5 bases between. Per the germline V gene, CDR1 is SNHLY and CDR2 is FYNNEI. CDR3 length: 12 amino acids. CDR3 protein: CASSDLYTEAFF. The DNA for the CDR3 is TGTGCCAGCAGTGACCTCTACACTGAAGCTTTCTTT.

This rearrangement joins TRBV7-4 to TRBJ2-3, with TRBD2 matching 11 bases. V trimming: 11 bases; J trimming: 2 bases; junction bases outside the gene matches: 6. CDR3 length: 14 amino acids. The germline V gene encodes CDR1 SGHVT and CDR2 SQSDAQ. DNA for the CDR3: TGTGCCGGACTGACTAGCGGGGCCACAGATACGCAGTATTTT. Its translation is CAGLTSGATDTQYF.

A few counts support this clonotype. This rearrangement joins TRBV6-1 to TRBJ2-7; 8 bases match TRBD1. The CDR3 covers 15 residues. In germline, CDR1 is MNHNS, CDR2 SASEGT. J lost 0 bases, V lost 5 bases, and 6 bases had no gene match. The CDR3, as DNA: TGTGCCAGCAGTACCGGGACAGGTGCCTCCTACGAGCAGTACGTC. It codes for CASSTGTGASYEQYV.

The chain is built from TRBV14 and TRBJ1-1, with D possibly being TRBD1 (5 bases). Trimming stripped 5 bases from V and 8 bases from J, with 18 bases between. The CDR3 is 14 residues long. The germline CDR1 and CDR2 sequences are SGHDN and FVKESK. For the CDR3, the DNA is TGTGCCAGCAGCGAGTACACAGACAGTTTCGAAGCTTTCTTT. It translates to CASSEYTDSFEAFF.

There are many counts of this clonotype. The chain recombines TRBV19 with TRBJ2-6; D not certain. The CDR3 has 15 amino acids. Looked up from germline, CDR1 is LNHDA and CDR2 is SQIVND (reference sequence). V lost 6 bases, J lost 0 bases, and 9 bases lay in between. This CDR3 is CASSLDLSGANVLTF. The CDR3 DNA sequence: TGTGCCAGTAGCCTCGACCTCTCTGGGGCCAACGTCCTGACTTTC.

This clonotype was seen more than once but under ten times. The junction does not match germline at one end; this may be a read error. J is TRBJ2-5 and V is TRBV7-7; D gene uncertain. This CDR3 is 15 amino acids long. From germline, CDR1 is SSHAT and CDR2 FNYEAQ (reference sequence). CDR3 protein: CASSLSAALKETQYF. Written as DNA, the CDR3 is TGTGCTAGCAGCTTATCGGCAGCCCTCAAAGAGACCCAGTACTTC.

The genes are TRBV29-1 and TRBJ1-1; no reliable D call. Germline assignment: CDR1 SQVTM and CDR2 ANQGSEA. V lost 4 bases to trimming and J lost 1 base, with 4 bases between them. The CDR3 covers 11 residues. CDR3 coding DNA: TGCAGCGTTGTCCAGAACACTGAAGCTTTCTTT. This translates into CSVVQNTEAFF. The entire variable domain, with the rest obtained from reference TRBV29-1 and TRBJ1-1, is as follows: SAVISQKPSRDICQRGTSLTIQCQVDSQVTMMFWYRQQPGQSLTLIATANQGSEATYESGFVIDKFPISRPNLTFSTLTVSNMSPEDSSIYLCSVVQNTEAFFGQGTRLTVV.

The rearrangement links TRBV27 to TRBJ2-3; D may correspond to TRBD1 or TRBD2 (5 bases each). Germline V lookup: CDR1 MNHEY, CDR2 SMNVEV (reference sequence). The CDR3 consists of 14 residues. V was pared by 7 bases and J by 2 bases, with 13 bases between. The CDR3 is CASTGGRVTDTQYF. The DNA for the CDR3 is TGTGCCAGCACCGGAGGCAGGGTCACAGATACGCAGTATTTT.

In this sample, this clonotype turned up a few times. The genes are TRBV19 and TRBJ1-2; TRBD1 matches 9 bases. The CDR3 contains 15 residues. V gave up 6 bases and J gave up 7 bases; unmatched junction bases: 12. Germline CDR1 is LNHDA and CDR2 is SQIVND (reference sequence). The CDR3 coding sequence is TGTGCCAGTAGCCCAGGTGGACAGGGGACCTTTGGCTACACCTTC. Its protein product is CASSPGGQGTFGYTF.

This clonotype has only a few counts. The chain couples TRBV19 to TRBJ1-1; a possible D gene is TRBD1 (6 bases). V was pared by 5 bases and J by 3 bases, with 16 bases between. Germline V gene sequence: CDR1 LNHDA, CDR2 SQIVND (reference sequence). The CDR3 covers 15 residues. CDR3 nucleotide sequence: TGTGCCAGTAGTCGAAACCAGGGGCTGGACACTGAAGCTTTCTTT. The encoded protein is CASSRNQGLDTEAFF.

V usage is TRBV6-1 and J usage is TRBJ2-1, with 9 bases that match TRBD1. V trimming: 4 bases; J trimming: 8 bases; junction bases outside the gene matches: 36. CDR1 is MNHNS, CDR2 SASEGT, per germline. This CDR3 comprises 24 residues. The CDR3 DNA reads as TGTGCCAGCAGTGGGGAGATAATGGAGTCCCCGGACAGGGGTGGGGGGGGTGTATGGGATGAGCAGTTCTTC. The encoded protein is CASSGEIMESPDRGGGGVWDEQFF.

This clonotype has ten or more counts. The J gene is TRBJ1-1, the V gene TRBV4-1, with D unclear. V lost 0 bases, J lost 7 bases, and 9 bases lay in between. Per the germline V gene, CDR1 is MGHRA and CDR2 is YSYEKL. CDR3 size: 13 residues. This CDR3 reads CASSQDLGNEAFF. CDR3 bases: TGCGCCAGCAGCCAAGATCTAGGGAATGAAGCTTTCTTT.

The chain couples TRBV4-3 to TRBJ1-3, with D unclear. CDR3 length: 14 amino acids. Germline lookup yields CDR1 LGHNA and CDR2 YSLEER. The germline V and J ends were trimmed by 1 base and 0 bases, with 4 bases remaining between them. The CDR3: CASSQVSSGNTIYF. DNA of the CDR3: TGCGCCAGCAGCCAAGTCAGCTCTGGAAACACCATATATTTT.

This clonotype was picked up many times. This chain uses TRBV7-2 with TRBJ2-1; the match to TRBD2 covers 11 bases. Germline CDR1 SGHTA, CDR2 FQGNSA. The CDR3 runs to 16 residues. The J segment lost 6 bases and the V segment lost 5 bases, leaving 9 bases of the junction unmatched. This CDR3 is CASSPTSGGRVNEQFF. In DNA form, the CDR3 reads TGTGCCAGCAGCCCCACTAGCGGGGGTAGGGTCAATGAGCAGTTCTTC. Full variable domain (missing parts from reference TRBV7-2 and TRBJ2-1): GAGVSQSPSNKVTEKGKDVELRCDPISGHTALYWYRQSLGQGLEFLIYFQGNSAPDKSGLPSDRFSAERTGGSVSTLTIQRTQQEDSAVYLCASSPTSGGRVNEQFFGPGTRLTVL.

A few counts support this clonotype. The chain uses TRBV7-9 and TRBJ1-6; unclear D gene. The CDR3 has 15 amino acids. Trimming removed 5 bases from V and 9 bases from J, with 17 bases in between. Looked up from germline, CDR1 is SEHNR and CDR2 is FQNEAQ (reference sequence). The CDR3 region has the DNA TGTGCCAGCAGCGGAGGCCAGTCCCGCGGTTCACCCCTCCACTTT. Translating gives CASSGGQSRGSPLHF.

The sample holds a few counts of this clonotype. The CDR3 DNA reads TGCAGTGCTAGAGACCTAATTGCGGCAGATACGCAGTATTTT. Its protein product is CSARDLIAADTQYF. The chain combines TRBV20-1 with TRBJ2-3; D is undetermined. The CDR3 extends over 14 amino acids. The germline V gene has CDR1 DFQATT and CDR2 SNEGSKA (reference sequence). V lost 0 bases and J 4 bases, leaving 11 bases between the germline ends.

This clonotype showed up just a few times. The V call is TRBV7-2, the J call TRBJ2-2, with D hard to call. V gave up 7 bases and J gave up 11 bases, with 17 bases separating them. Per the germline V gene, CDR1 is SGHTA and CDR2 is FQGNSA. The CDR3 runs to 13 residues. CDR3 residues: CASTRLPVDELFF. The CDR3 nucleotides read TGTGCCAGCACGCGGCTCCCAGTCGATGAGCTGTTTTTT.

In this sample, this clonotype turned up many times. J is TRBJ2-3 and V is TRBV12-3 or TRBV12-4; D remains ambiguous. V was cut by 7 bases and J by 1 base, with 6 bases left in between. CDR3 size: 12 residues. The CDR3 nucleotides read TGTGCCAGCACCTTGGGCACAGATACGCAGTATTTT. Amino acids: CASTLGTDTQYF.

The chain is built from TRBV24-1 and TRBJ1-1; possibly TRBD1 for D (5 bases). Germline assignment: CDR1 KGHDR and CDR2 SFDVKD. The CDR3 contains 13 residues. Trimming removed 3 bases from V and 6 bases from J, with 10 bases in between. In DNA form, the CDR3 reads TGTGCCACCAGTGATCGGACAATCGCTGAAGCTTTCTTT. Amino acid sequence: CATSDRTIAEAFF.

This clonotype appeared many times. V usage is TRBV12-3 or TRBV12-4 and J usage is TRBJ2-3; D perhaps matches TRBD1 (5 bases). CDR3 length equals 16 residues. With 3 bases removed from V and 3 bases from J, the gap between germline ends came to 16 bases. The CDR3 sequence is CASSLGLARETDTQYF. For the CDR3, the DNA is TGTGCCAGCAGTTTGGGGCTGGCTAGAGAAACAGATACGCAGTATTTT.